This is a list of T cell receptor beta chains from one sample in a study of blood T cells in healthy people across ages. One entry per CDR3 protein results from TCRdb running MiXCR on the 5' RACE reads. The sample lists about 1,400,000 distinct CDR3 sequences, 59% occurring once. Sequencing used blood. These receptors all stem from a man younger than 35 in good health. Both conserved end residues are part of each CDR3. D genes are given only for firm matches. Rows give clone size only sometimes, using once, few, many, or a class for an expanded clone.

TRBJ2-1,few,-,TRBV27,CASANGAVYNEQFF,TGTGCCAGCGCAAACGGGGCTGTCTACAATGAGCAGTTCTTC
TRBJ1-4,-,TRBD1,TRBV6-1,CASSVLPGQDNEKLFF,TGTGCCAGCAGCGTGCTCCCGGGACAGGATAATGAAAAACTGTTTTTT
TRBJ1-1,-,TRBD1,TRBV18,CASSDRADPEAFF,TGTGCCAGCTCGGACAGGGCGGACCCTGAAGCTTTCTTT
TRBJ2-3,-,-,TRBV20-1,CSARVLWEDTQYF,TGCAGTGCTAGAGTACTGTGGGAAGATACGCAGTATTTT
TRBJ2-2,-,TRBD2,TRBV3-1,CASSQGLAGANTGELFF,TGTGCCAGCAGCCAGGGACTAGCGGGGGCGAACACCGGGGAGCTGTTTTTT
TRBJ2-7,-,TRBD1,TRBV4-1,CASSQGTGGYNEQYF,TGCGCCAGCAGCCAAGGGACAGGGGGCTACAATGAGCAGTACTTC
TRBJ2-3,-,TRBD2,TRBV6-1,CASSVTSGASTDTQYF,TGTGCCAGCAGTGTGACTAGCGGGGCTAGCACAGATACGCAGTATTTT
TRBJ1-2,-,TRBD1,TRBV24-1,CATSERGQGGYGYTF,TGTGCCACCAGTGAGAGGGGGCAGGGCGGCTATGGCTACACCTTC
TRBJ2-3,-,-,TRBV20-1,CSARTESSTDTQYF,TGCAGTGCCAGGACGGAGTCTAGCACAGATACGCAGTATTTT
TRBJ1-4,-,-,TRBV6-6,CASSTHDEKLFF,TGTGCCAGCAGTACCCACGATGAAAAACTGTTTTTT
TRBJ2-6,few,-,TRBV7-2,CASSFRSPAVSGANVLTF,TGTGCCAGTAGCTTCCGCAGTCCCGCTGTCTCTGGGGCCAACGTCCTGACTTTC
TRBJ1-1,-,TRBD1,TRBV29-1,CSVEDSQDRTLAFF,TGCAGCGTTGAAGACAGCCAGGACAGGACTTTGGCTTTCTTT
TRBJ2-5,few,-,TRBV10-3,CAIRKLQGETQYF,TGTGCCATCAGGAAACTACAGGGAGAGACCCAGTACTTC
TRBJ2-7,-,-,TRBV3-1,CASSPIGGEVNEQYF,TGTGCCAGCAGCCCCATCGGCGGGGAAGTAAACGAGCAGTACTTC
TRBJ2-2,-,TRBD2,TRBV29-1,CSVALAGPGELFF,TGCAGCGTTGCACTAGCGGGGCCCGGGGAGCTGTTTTTT
TRBJ2-5,-,TRBD2,TRBV4-2,CASCGSAGGGETQYF,TGTGCCAGCTGCGGATCGGCGGGAGGGGGAGAGACCCAGTACTTC
TRBJ2-7,-,-,TRBV29-1,CSVAPSGTRGYEQYF,TGCAGCGTTGCCCCCTCCGGGACCAGGGGATACGAGCAGTACTTC
TRBJ1-3,-,-,TRBV20-1,CSARDISGNTIYF,TGCAGTGCTAGGGACATCTCTGGAAACACCATATATTTT
TRBJ2-4,-,TRBD2,TRBV3-1,CASSQDGWGLEAKNIQYF,TGTGCCAGCAGCCAAGATGGTTGGGGACTAGAAGCCAAAAACATTCAGTACTTC
TRBJ2-7,-,-,TRBV13,CATSWHEGSYEQYF,TGTGCCACCTCTTGGCACGAGGGGTCCTACGAGCAGTACTTC
TRBJ1-2,once,TRBD1,TRBV7-9,CASSLEGGIDGYTF,TGTGCCAGCAGCTTAGAAGGGGGCATCGATGGCTACACCTTC
TRBJ1-1,-,TRBD1,TRBV24-1,CATSPTGLDTEAFF,TGTGCCACCAGCCCGACAGGGTTGGACACTGAAGCTTTCTTT
TRBJ1-2,once,TRBD1,TRBV9,CASSVRQGLTVYGYTF,TGTGCCAGCAGCGTTAGACAGGGGCTTACAGTCTATGGCTACACCTTC
TRBJ2-7,few,-,TRBV7-8,CASSRLPYEQYF,TGTGCCAGCAGCCGACTACCCTACGAGCAGTACTTC
TRBJ2-5,-,-,TRBV7-9,CASSYAPTFQETQYF,TGTGCCAGCAGCTACGCACCAACGTTCCAAGAGACCCAGTACTTC
TRBJ1-4,-,-,TRBV27,CASSFNMAPVEKLFF,TGTGCCAGCAGTTTCAACATGGCGCCTGTTGAAAAACTGTTTTTT
TRBJ1-2,few,-,TRBV2,CASSGDTTNYGYTF,TGTGCCAGCAGTGGAGACACCACTAACTATGGCTACACCTTC
TRBJ1-2,-,-,TRBV27,CASSPGPGLGTF,TGTGCCAGCAGTCCAGGGCCGGGTTTGGGCACCTTC
TRBJ2-6,-,-,TRBV12-3/TRBV12-4,CASSEYSGANVLTF,TGTGCCAGCAGTGAGTACTCTGGGGCCAACGTCCTGACTTTC
TRBJ2-2,few,-,TRBV29-1,CSVESDANTGELFF,TGCAGCGTTGAATCAGACGCGAACACCGGGGAGCTGTTTTTT
TRBJ1-6,few,-,TRBV4-2,CASRVVGAWNSPLHF,TGTGCCAGCAGGGTCGTGGGGGCTTGGAATTCACCCCTCCACTTT
TRBJ2-3,-,-,TRBV5-1,CASSSRDLKTDTQYF,TGCGCCAGCAGCTCCCGGGACCTAAAAACAGATACGCAGTATTTT
TRBJ2-7,few,TRBD1,TRBV7-2,CASSLGGGTGGYEQYF,TGTGCCAGCAGCTTAGGCGGGGGGACAGGGGGTTACGAGCAGTACTTC
TRBJ2-7,-,-,TRBV28,CASTLGHYSYNEQYF,TGTGCCAGCACCTTGGGACACTACTCCTACAATGAGCAGTACTTC
TRBJ2-1,-,TRBD2,TRBV20-1,CSARDGLAELPSSYNEQFF,TGCAGTGCTAGAGATGGTCTAGCGGAATTACCGAGCTCCTACAATGAGCAGTTCTTC
TRBJ1-2,-,-,TRBV20-1,CSASGALYGYTF,TGCAGTGCTAGTGGGGCCCTCTATGGCTACACCTTC
TRBJ1-5,once,TRBD1,TRBV30,CAWSVGTGGWQPQHF,TGTGCCTGGAGTGTGGGGACAGGGGGCTGGCAGCCCCAGCATTTT
TRBJ2-1,-,-,TRBV12-3/TRBV12-4,CASSSLPSSWDEQFF,TGTGCCAGCAGCTCCCTACCCTCCTCATGGGATGAGCAGTTCTTC
TRBJ1-6,-,-,TRBV20-1,CSAPRQGNTPLHF,TGCAGTGCCCCTCGGCAGGGAAATACACCCCTCCACTTT
TRBJ2-7,-,-,TRBV28,CASSTPAGSPYEQYF,TGTGCCAGCAGCACCCCGGCAGGGTCGCCCTACGAGCAGTACTTC
TRBJ2-7,-,-,TRBV11-2,CASSLDRRPPGGIYEQYF,TGTGCCAGCAGCTTAGATCGGAGACCCCCAGGCGGTATCTACGAGCAGTACTTC
TRBJ2-7,once,-,TRBV2,CASSGGGGTEQYF,TGTGCCAGCAGTGGAGGAGGGGGCACCGAGCAGTACTTC
TRBJ1-1,-,-,TRBV6-1,CASSEQVHRGWNTEAFF,TGTGCCAGCAGTGAGCAGGTTCATAGAGGCTGGAACACTGAAGCTTTCTTT
TRBJ2-1,-,-,TRBV29-1,CSVEGASSYNEQFF,TGCAGCGTTGAGGGAGCGAGCTCCTACAATGAGCAGTTCTTC
TRBJ2-3,-,-,TRBV6-6,CASSYHSVTGTDTQYF,TGTGCCAGCAGTTACCACAGTGTTACTGGCACAGATACGCAGTATTTT
TRBJ2-5,-,TRBD2,TRBV7-2,CASSRGLAGVSEQYF,TGTGCCAGCAGCCGAGGACTAGCGGGAGTTTCGGAGCAGTACTTC
TRBJ2-7,-,-,TRBV28,CASSPMGGRRDEQYF,TGTGCCAGCAGTCCCATGGGGGGGCGCAGGGACGAGCAGTACTTC
TRBJ1-2,-,-,TRBV14,CASSQDSINPYGYTF,TGTGCCAGCAGCCAGGATAGCATTAACCCCTATGGCTACACCTTC
TRBJ2-7,-,-,TRBV27,CASSDWGVGYEQYF,TGTGCCAGCAGTGACTGGGGGGTAGGCTACGAGCAGTACTTC
TRBJ2-7,few,-,TRBV4-2,CASSQELAGSSYEQYF,TGTGCCAGCAGCCAAGAGTTGGCGGGAAGCTCCTACGAGCAGTACTTC
TRBJ1-2,-,-,TRBV4-1,CASSHWGDLKPYGYTF,TGCGCCAGCAGCCATTGGGGGGACCTAAAGCCCTATGGCTACACCTTC
TRBJ2-1,many,-,TRBV27,CASSRGSYNEQFF,TGTGCCAGCAGCCGGGGGTCCTACAATGAGCAGTTCTTC
TRBJ2-5,-,-,TRBV2,CASSEALLSETQYF,TGTGCCAGCAGTGAAGCTTTGTTGTCAGAGACCCAGTACTTC
TRBJ1-1,-,TRBD1,TRBV12-3/TRBV12-4,CASSVTGGSHTEAFF,TGTGCCAGCAGCGTGACAGGGGGCTCGCACACTGAAGCTTTCTTT
TRBJ2-4,-,-,TRBV20-1,CSARDRGKAKNIQYF,TGCAGTGCTAGAGATAGGGGAAAGGCCAAAAACATTCAGTACTTC
TRBJ2-7,-,-,TRBV7-9,CASSFGRDTYSSYEQYF,TGTGCCAGCAGCTTCGGGCGGGACACCTATAGCTCCTACGAGCAGTACTTC
TRBJ2-7,few,TRBD2,TRBV11-2,CASSPRTSGPSYEQYF,TGTGCCAGCAGCCCACGGACTAGCGGACCGTCCTACGAGCAGTACTTC
TRBJ2-2,-,-,TRBV7-2,CASSPMSSTGELFF,TGTGCCAGCAGCCCGATGTCCAGCACCGGGGAGCTGTTTTTT